The sequence of this T cell receptor (beta chain) was determined in a study of blood T cell repertoires in COVID-19. At the level of the study: Samples of COVID-19 (acute and convalescent) were obtained from the United States, Italy and Spain.

Individuals aged roughly 18 to 100 years were recruited from fewer than 30 US areas. Grouping used clinical history reported by participants in a survey and questionnaire. Original methodology: Reference gene primer amplification gave estimated nucleated cell counts. TCRdb's copy holds only in-frame clones and misses some; the assay was immunoSEQ multiplex PCR. V, J and clone size derive from that table, while D and trimming were established from the DNA sequence. The sample lists 320,000 or so clones, 85% occurring once. The ends lost 1 base at V and 4 bases at J; junction bases unmatched: 9. Germline loops: CDR1 SGHRS, CDR2 YFSETQ. The CDR3 contains 18 residues.

The TCR sequence derives from a woman younger than 45 who had been exposed to COVID-19. The J gene is TRBJ1-3, the V gene TRBV5-1, with 12 bases matching TRBD1. The material sequenced was PBMCs or T cells enriched from blood (not recorded which). CDR3: CASSLNPGTGGVGNTIYF. The DNA of the CDR3 is TGCGCCAGCAGCTTGAACCCTGGGACAGGGGGCGTCGGAAACACCATATATTTT.